These T cell receptor beta chains were read from a single sample in a study of esophageal squamous cell carcinoma under preoperative chemotherapy. Each CDR3 protein gets one entry after TCRdb re-called the PCR reads with MiXCR. The sample records 15,000 to 20,000 distinct CDR3 sequences, more than 45% being singletons. Sample collection was performed from a patient given preoperative chemotherapy. The receptors come from a human donor with esophageal squamous cell carcinoma. The donor label of this sample is uncertain. Both conserved end residues are part of each CDR3. The order of the fields is J gene, D gene, clone size, V gene, CDR3 DNA, CDR3 protein. D genes are given only for firm matches. Expanded clones get a size class; other rows say once, few or many, or leave the size out.

TRBJ2-1 TRBD2 . TRBV4-3 TGCGCCAGCAGCCGCAGACTAGCGGGGCTTAGCAATGAGCAGTTCTTC CASSRRLAGLSNEQFF
TRBJ1-1 . . TRBV6-5 TGTGCCAGCAGTTCTCGGACCTTGAACACTGAAGCTTTCTTT CASSSRTLNTEAFF
TRBJ2-5 . . TRBV11-3 TGTGCCAGCAGCTCCCTGGACGGACCTACGCAGCAGTACTTC CASSSLDGPTQQYF
TRBJ2-6 TRBD1 few TRBV6-2/TRBV6-3 TGTGCCAGCAGTCGACACAACGACAGGGGGCTGGATGGGGCCAACGTCCTGACTTTC CASSRHNDRGLDGANVLTF
TRBJ2-3 . . TRBV6-5 TGTGCCAGCAGTTACTCGTGGCAGGCTGGCGGGCATACGCAGTATTTT CASSYSWQAGGHTQYF
TRBJ2-5 . few TRBV12-3/TRBV12-4 TGTGCCAGCAGCCCCGGGAGAGAGACCCAGTACTTC CASSPGRETQYF
TRBJ2-3 TRBD2 . TRBV5-5 TGTGCCAGCAGCGTGATAGCGGGAGGAGGCACAGATACGCAGTATTTT CASSVIAGGGTDTQYF
TRBJ2-3 TRBD1 . TRBV7-2 TGTGCCAGCAGCACCCGGGACAGGGTGGGCACAGATACGCAGTATTTT CASSTRDRVGTDTQYF
TRBJ2-7 . . TRBV11-2 TGTGCCAGCAGCTTAGCCGCACCCTACGAGCAGTACTTC CASSLAAPYEQYF
TRBJ2-1 TRBD2 few TRBV7-8 TGTGCCAGCAGCTCGACCCTAGCGGGGGCTACAATGGAGCAGTTCTTC CASSSTLAGATMEQFF